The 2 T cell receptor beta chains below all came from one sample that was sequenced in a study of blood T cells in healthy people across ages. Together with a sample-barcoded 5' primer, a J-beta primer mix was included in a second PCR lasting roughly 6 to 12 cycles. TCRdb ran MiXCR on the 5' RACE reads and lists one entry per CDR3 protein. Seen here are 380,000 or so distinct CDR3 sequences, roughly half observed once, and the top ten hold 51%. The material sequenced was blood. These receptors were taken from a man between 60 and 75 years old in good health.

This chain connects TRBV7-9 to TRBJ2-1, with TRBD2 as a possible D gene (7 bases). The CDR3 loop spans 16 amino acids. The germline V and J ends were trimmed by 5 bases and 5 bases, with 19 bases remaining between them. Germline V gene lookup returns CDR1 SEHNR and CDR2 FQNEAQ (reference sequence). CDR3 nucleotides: TGTGCCAGCAGCCCCCTGGGGAGGGGGGTAAACAATGAGCAGTTCTTC. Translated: CASSPLGRGVNNEQFF.

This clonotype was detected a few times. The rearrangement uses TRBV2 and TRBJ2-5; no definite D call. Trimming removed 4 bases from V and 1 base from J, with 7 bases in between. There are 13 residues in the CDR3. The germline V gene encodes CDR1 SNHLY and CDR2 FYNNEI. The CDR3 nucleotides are TGTGCCAGCAGTGTGCGAACCCAAGAGACCCAGTACTTC. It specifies CASSVRTQETQYF.